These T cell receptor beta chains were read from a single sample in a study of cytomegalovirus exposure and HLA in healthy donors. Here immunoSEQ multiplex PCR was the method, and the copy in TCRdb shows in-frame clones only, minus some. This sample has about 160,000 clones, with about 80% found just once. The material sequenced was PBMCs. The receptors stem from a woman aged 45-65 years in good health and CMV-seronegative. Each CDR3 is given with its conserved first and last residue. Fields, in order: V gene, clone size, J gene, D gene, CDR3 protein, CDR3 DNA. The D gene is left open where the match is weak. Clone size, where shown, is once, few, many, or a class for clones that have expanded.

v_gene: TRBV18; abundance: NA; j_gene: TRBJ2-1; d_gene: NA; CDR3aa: CASSRLQGDEQFF; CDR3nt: TGTGCCAGCTCTCGTTTACAGGGAGATGAGCAGTTCTTC
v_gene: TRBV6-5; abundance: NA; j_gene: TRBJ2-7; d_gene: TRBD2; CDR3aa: CASSYGGVSYEQYF; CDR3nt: TGTGCCAGCAGTTACGGGGGGGTCTCCTACGAGCAGTACTTC
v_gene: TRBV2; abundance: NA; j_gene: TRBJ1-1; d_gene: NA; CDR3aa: CASSAGLNTEAFF; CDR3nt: TGTGCCAGCAGCGCAGGATTGAACACTGAAGCTTTCTTT
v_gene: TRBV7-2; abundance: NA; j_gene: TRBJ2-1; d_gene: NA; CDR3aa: CASSRTPANEQFF; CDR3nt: TGTGCCAGCAGCAGGACACCCGCCAATGAGCAGTTCTTC
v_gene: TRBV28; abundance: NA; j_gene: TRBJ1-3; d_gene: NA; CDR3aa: CASSLGRTDNSGNTIYF; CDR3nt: TGTGCCAGCAGTTTAGGGAGGACGGATAACTCTGGAAACACCATATATTTT
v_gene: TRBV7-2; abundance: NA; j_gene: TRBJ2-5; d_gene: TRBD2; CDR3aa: CASSYSWGLMETQYF; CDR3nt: TGTGCCAGCAGCTACTCTTGGGGACTAATGGAGACCCAGTACTTC
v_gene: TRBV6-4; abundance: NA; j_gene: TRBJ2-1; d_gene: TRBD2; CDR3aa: CASSVGSGSINEQFF; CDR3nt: TGTGCCAGCAGTGTGGGTAGCGGGAGTATCAATGAGCAGTTCTTC
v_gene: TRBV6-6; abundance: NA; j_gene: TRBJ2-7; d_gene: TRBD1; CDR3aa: CASSGTGGSYEQYF; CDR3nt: TGTGCCAGCAGCGGGACAGGGGGCTCCTACGAGCAGTACTTC
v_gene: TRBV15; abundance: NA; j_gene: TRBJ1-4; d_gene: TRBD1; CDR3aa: CATSRGGQAFNEKLFF; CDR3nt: TGTGCCACCAGCAGAGGGGGACAGGCCTTTAATGAAAAACTGTTTTTT
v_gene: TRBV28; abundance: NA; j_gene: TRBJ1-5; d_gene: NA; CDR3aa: CASSLIRDRPSVAGRNQPQHF; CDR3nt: TGTGCCAGCAGTTTAATTAGGGACCGCCCGTCGGTAGCGGGCCGCAATCAGCCCCAGCATTTT
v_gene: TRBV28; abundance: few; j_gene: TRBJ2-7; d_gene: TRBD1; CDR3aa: CASSRRTGLYEQYF; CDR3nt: TGTGCCAGCAGCCGAAGGACAGGGCTCTACGAGCAGTACTTC
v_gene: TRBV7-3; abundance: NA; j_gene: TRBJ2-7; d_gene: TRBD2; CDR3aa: CASSLGPSGYEQYF; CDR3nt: TGTGCCAGCAGCTTAGGGCCTAGCGGCTACGAGCAGTACTTC
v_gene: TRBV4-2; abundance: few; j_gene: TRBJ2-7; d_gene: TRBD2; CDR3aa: CASSQYSGGPYEQYF; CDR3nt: TGTGCCAGCAGCCAGTATAGCGGGGGGCCCTACGAGCAGTACTTC
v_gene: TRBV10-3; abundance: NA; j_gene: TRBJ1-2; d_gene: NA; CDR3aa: CAISESNLARGYTF; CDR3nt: TGTGCCATCAGTGAGTCGAATCTTGCGAGAGGCTACACCTTC
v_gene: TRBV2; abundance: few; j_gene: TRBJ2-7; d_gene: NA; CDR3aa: CASSTAGSYEQYF; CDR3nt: TGTGCCAGCAGTACAGCAGGGTCTTACGAGCAGTACTTC
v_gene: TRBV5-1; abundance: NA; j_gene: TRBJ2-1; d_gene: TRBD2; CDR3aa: CASSFLAGGPNEQFF; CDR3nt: TGCGCCAGCAGCTTTCTGGCGGGAGGGCCAAATGAGCAGTTCTTC
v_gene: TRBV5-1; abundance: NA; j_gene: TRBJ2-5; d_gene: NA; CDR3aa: CASSPGYTQGQETQYF; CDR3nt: TGCGCCAGCAGCCCCGGATATACTCAGGGGCAAGAGACCCAGTACTTC
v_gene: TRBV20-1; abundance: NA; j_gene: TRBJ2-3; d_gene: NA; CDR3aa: CSARYAGTQYF; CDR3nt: TGCAGTGCTAGGTATGCGGGTACGCAGTATTTT
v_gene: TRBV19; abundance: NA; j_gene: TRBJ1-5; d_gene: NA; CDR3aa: CASSSDPGSNQPQHF; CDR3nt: TGTGCCAGTAGTTCAGACCCGGGGAGCAATCAGCCCCAGCATTTT
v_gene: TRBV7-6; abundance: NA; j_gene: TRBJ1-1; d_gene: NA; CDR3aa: CASSLREGGLAAFF; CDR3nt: TGTGCCAGCAGCCTAAGGGAGGGGGGGCTGGCGGCTTTCTTT
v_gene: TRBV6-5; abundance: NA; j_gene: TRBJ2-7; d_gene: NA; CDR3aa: CASRPLTGNYEQYF; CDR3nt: TGTGCCAGCAGACCCCTGACGGGAAACTACGAGCAGTACTTC
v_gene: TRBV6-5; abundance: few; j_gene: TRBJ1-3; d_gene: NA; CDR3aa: CASRPVGSGNTIYF; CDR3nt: TGTGCCAGCAGACCGGTCGGCTCTGGAAACACCATATATTTT
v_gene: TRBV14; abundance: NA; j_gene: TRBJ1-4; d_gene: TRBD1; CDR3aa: CASSQDGGTGIRFNEKLFF; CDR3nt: TGTGCCAGCAGCCAAGACGGAGGGACAGGGATCCGCTTTAATGAAAAACTGTTTTTT
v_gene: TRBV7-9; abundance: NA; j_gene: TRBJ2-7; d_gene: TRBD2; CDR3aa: CASSLGGRAYEQYF; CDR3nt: TGTGCCAGCAGCTTAGGCGGGAGGGCCTACGAGCAGTACTTC
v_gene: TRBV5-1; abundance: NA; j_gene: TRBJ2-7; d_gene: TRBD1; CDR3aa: CASSLVAGGAGEQYF; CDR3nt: TGCGCCAGCAGCTTGGTGGCAGGGGGCGCGGGCGAGCAGTACTTC
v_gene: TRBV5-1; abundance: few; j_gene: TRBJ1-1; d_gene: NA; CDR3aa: CASSWPSQGTMNTEAFF; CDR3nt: TGCGCCAGCAGCTGGCCCTCGCAGGGGACCATGAACACTGAAGCTTTCTTT
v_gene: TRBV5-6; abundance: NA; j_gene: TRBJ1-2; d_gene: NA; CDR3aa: CASSFSRTYGYTF; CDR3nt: TGTGCCAGCAGCTTCTCCAGAACCTATGGCTACACCTTC
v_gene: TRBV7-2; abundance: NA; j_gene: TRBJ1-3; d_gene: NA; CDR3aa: CASSLRGQKTNSGNTIYF; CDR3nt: TGTGCCAGCAGCTTACGAGGACAGAAAACAAACTCTGGAAACACCATATATTTT
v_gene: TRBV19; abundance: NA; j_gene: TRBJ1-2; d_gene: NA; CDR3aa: CASTKKGSGGYTF; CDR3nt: TGTGCCAGTACAAAAAAGGGATCGGGAGGCTACACCTTC
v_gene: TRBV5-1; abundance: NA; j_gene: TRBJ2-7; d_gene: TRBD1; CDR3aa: CASSWGQGYEQYF; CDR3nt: TGCGCCAGCAGCTGGGGACAGGGCTACGAGCAGTACTTC
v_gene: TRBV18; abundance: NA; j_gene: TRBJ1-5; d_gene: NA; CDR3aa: CASSLLNQPQHF; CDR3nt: TGTGCCAGCTCATTACTAAATCAGCCCCAGCATTTT
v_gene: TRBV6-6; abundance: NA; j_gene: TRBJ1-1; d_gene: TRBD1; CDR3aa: CASSTHDREVPEAFF; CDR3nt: TGTGCCAGCAGTACACACGACAGGGAGGTCCCTGAAGCTTTCTTT
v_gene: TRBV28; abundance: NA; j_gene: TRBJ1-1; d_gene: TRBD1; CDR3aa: CASRGADRTYEAFF; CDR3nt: TGTGCCAGCAGGGGGGCGGACAGGACCTATGAAGCTTTCTTT
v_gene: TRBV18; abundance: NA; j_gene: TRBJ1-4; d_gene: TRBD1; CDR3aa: CASSPQGADEKLFF; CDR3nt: TGTGCCAGCTCACCACAGGGGGCCGATGAAAAACTGTTTTTT
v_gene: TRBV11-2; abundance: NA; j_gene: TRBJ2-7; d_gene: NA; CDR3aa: CASSRGQTELYEQYF; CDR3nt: TGTGCCAGCAGCCGAGGACAGACCGAGTTGTACGAGCAGTACTTC
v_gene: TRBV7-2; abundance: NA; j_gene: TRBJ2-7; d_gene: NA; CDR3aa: CASSLGPRNYEQYF; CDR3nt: TGTGCCAGCAGCTTAGGGCCCCGAAATTACGAGCAGTACTTC
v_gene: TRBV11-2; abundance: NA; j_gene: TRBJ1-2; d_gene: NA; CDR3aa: CASSSQGNYGYTF; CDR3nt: TGTGCCAGCAGCTCCCAGGGCAACTATGGCTACACCTTC
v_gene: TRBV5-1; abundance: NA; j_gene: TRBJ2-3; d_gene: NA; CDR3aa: CASTYRAHTDTQYF; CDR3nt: TGCGCCAGCACCTACAGGGCCCACACAGATACGCAGTATTTT
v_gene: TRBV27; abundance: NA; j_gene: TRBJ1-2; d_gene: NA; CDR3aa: CASSLGGSYYGYTF; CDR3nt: TGTGCCAGCAGTTTAGGGGGGTCGTATTATGGCTACACCTTC
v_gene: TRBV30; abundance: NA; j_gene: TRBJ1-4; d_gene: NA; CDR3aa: CAWSVGGALRGEKLFF; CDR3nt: TGTGCCTGGAGTGTAGGGGGGGCGCTTCGAGGTGAAAAACTGTTTTTT
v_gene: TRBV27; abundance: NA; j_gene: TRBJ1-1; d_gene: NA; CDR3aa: CASSFLSVADSSTEAFF; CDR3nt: TGTGCCAGCAGTTTCCTTAGCGTTGCAGACTCTAGCACTGAAGCCTTCTTT
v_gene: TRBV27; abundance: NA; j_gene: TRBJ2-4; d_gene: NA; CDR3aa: CASSSLKNIQYF; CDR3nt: TGTGCCAGCAGTTCCCTCAAAAACATTCAGTACTTC
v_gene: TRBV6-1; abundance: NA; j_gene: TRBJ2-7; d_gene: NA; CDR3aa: CASSDQRRGEQYF; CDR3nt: TGTGCCAGCAGTGACCAGCGGCGGGGCGAGCAGTACTTC
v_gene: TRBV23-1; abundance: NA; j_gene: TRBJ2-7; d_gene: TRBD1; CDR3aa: CASSHPDRADSYEQYF; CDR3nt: TGCGCCAGCAGTCACCCAGACAGGGCGGATTCCTACGAGCAGTACTTC